This is a list of T cell receptor beta chains from one sample in a study of cytomegalovirus exposure and HLA in healthy donors. Clones were sequenced by immunoSEQ multiplex PCR, and TCRdb holds only the in-frame ones, with some missing. The sample includes some 150,000 clones, 75% to 80% of them seen just once. The source material was PBMCs. Every receptor here comes from a male donor in good health and CMV-seronegative. CDR3s include the opening cysteine and the closing phenylalanine or tryptophan. The D gene is left open where the match is weak. The size entry is marked missing in some rows and otherwise reads once, few, many or a size class.

j_call: TRBJ1-5
cdr3_length: 16
clone_size: -
v_call: TRBV7-2
d_call: TRBD1
cdr3_aa: CASSFSLGQSNQPQHF
cdr3_nt: TGTGCCAGCAGCTTCTCCTTGGGACAGAGCAATCAGCCCCAGCATTTT

j_call: TRBJ2-7
cdr3_length: 15
clone_size: -
v_call: TRBV7-2
d_call: TRBD2
cdr3_aa: CASSLSSGPRYEQYF
cdr3_nt: TGTGCCAGCAGCTTAAGTAGCGGGCCCCGGTACGAGCAGTACTTC

j_call: TRBJ1-2
cdr3_length: 13
clone_size: -
v_call: TRBV15
d_call: -
cdr3_aa: CATSRGENYGYTF
cdr3_nt: TGTGCCACCAGCAGAGGGGAGAACTATGGCTACACCTTC

j_call: TRBJ1-4
cdr3_length: 15
clone_size: -
v_call: TRBV11-2
d_call: -
cdr3_aa: CASSLEGMLAGKLFF
cdr3_nt: TGTGCCAGCAGCTTAGAGGGGATGTTGGCAGGGAAACTGTTTTTT

j_call: TRBJ2-1
cdr3_length: 16
clone_size: -
v_call: TRBV19
d_call: TRBD2
cdr3_aa: CASSGGTLAVMDEQFF
cdr3_nt: TGTGCCAGTAGTGGGGGGACTCTAGCGGTTATGGATGAGCAGTTCTTC

j_call: TRBJ1-2
cdr3_length: 14
clone_size: -
v_call: TRBV21-1
d_call: -
cdr3_aa: CASSKVAGNYGYTF
cdr3_nt: TGTGCCAGCAGCAAAGTGGCGGGGAACTATGGCTACACCTTC

j_call: TRBJ2-7
cdr3_length: 13
clone_size: -
v_call: TRBV2
d_call: TRBD2
cdr3_aa: CASAGLVSFEQYF
cdr3_nt: TGTGCCAGCGCGGGACTAGTCTCCTTCGAGCAGTACTTC

j_call: TRBJ1-2
cdr3_length: 15
clone_size: -
v_call: TRBV4-1
d_call: -
cdr3_aa: CASSQDYQGRVGYTF
cdr3_nt: TGCGCCAGCAGCCAAGATTACCAGGGGAGGGTCGGCTACACCTTC

j_call: TRBJ2-3
cdr3_length: 16
clone_size: few
v_call: TRBV9
d_call: TRBD2
cdr3_aa: CASSLMGGRGPDTQYF
cdr3_nt: TGTGCCAGCAGCCTCATGGGCGGGAGAGGCCCTGATACGCAGTATTTT

j_call: TRBJ2-4
cdr3_length: 15
clone_size: -
v_call: TRBV7-9
d_call: -
cdr3_aa: CSSSLGGGPVSIQYF
cdr3_nt: TGTTCCAGCAGCTTAGGGGGAGGGCCGGTGAGCATTCAGTACTTC

j_call: TRBJ1-2
cdr3_length: 14
clone_size: -
v_call: TRBV19
d_call: TRBD1
cdr3_aa: CASSGPRGDYGYTF
cdr3_nt: TGTGCCAGTAGTGGCCCCAGGGGGGACTATGGCTACACCTTC

j_call: TRBJ2-7
cdr3_length: 16
clone_size: -
v_call: TRBV19
d_call: TRBD2
cdr3_aa: CASSFHSGGAFYEQYF
cdr3_nt: TGTGCCAGTAGTTTCCATAGCGGGGGAGCCTTCTACGAGCAGTACTTC

j_call: TRBJ2-5
cdr3_length: 15
clone_size: -
v_call: TRBV5-6
d_call: TRBD1
cdr3_aa: CASSLRDRVQETQYF
cdr3_nt: TGTGCCAGCAGCTTGCGAGACAGGGTCCAAGAGACCCAGTACTTC

j_call: TRBJ1-6
cdr3_length: 15
clone_size: once
v_call: TRBV19
d_call: TRBD1
cdr3_aa: CASRLGQGYNSPLHF
cdr3_nt: TGTGCCAGTAGATTGGGACAGGGGTATAATTCACCCCTCCACTTT

j_call: TRBJ2-7
cdr3_length: 15
clone_size: -
v_call: TRBV5-4
d_call: TRBD1
cdr3_aa: CASSSPGQGRYEQYF
cdr3_nt: TGTGCCAGCAGCTCACCGGGACAGGGGCGCTACGAGCAGTACTTC

j_call: TRBJ1-6
cdr3_length: 15
clone_size: -
v_call: TRBV6-5
d_call: TRBD1
cdr3_aa: CASSYRGQYNSPLHF
cdr3_nt: TGTGCCAGCAGTTACCGGGGACAGTATAATTCACCCCTCCACTTT

j_call: TRBJ2-7
cdr3_length: 15
clone_size: -
v_call: TRBV6-6
d_call: -
cdr3_aa: CASSYGGGKPRSQYF
cdr3_nt: TGTGCCAGCAGCTACGGAGGCGGGAAACCCCGTTCCCAGTACTTC

j_call: TRBJ2-7
cdr3_length: 16
clone_size: -
v_call: TRBV4-1
d_call: TRBD1
cdr3_aa: CASSHVKTGSSYEQYF
cdr3_nt: TGCGCCAGCAGCCATGTTAAGACAGGGAGCTCCTACGAGCAGTACTTC

j_call: TRBJ2-1
cdr3_length: 17
clone_size: -
v_call: TRBV29-1
d_call: TRBD2
cdr3_aa: CSVEGGVWLAENNEQFF
cdr3_nt: TGCAGCGTTGAAGGCGGCGTATGGCTAGCGGAGAACAATGAGCAGTTCTTC

j_call: TRBJ1-2
cdr3_length: 15
clone_size: -
v_call: TRBV28
d_call: -
cdr3_aa: CASSSQTSGAYGYTF
cdr3_nt: TGTGCCAGCAGTTCCCAGACCTCGGGTGCCTATGGCTACACCTTC

j_call: TRBJ2-2
cdr3_length: 15
clone_size: -
v_call: TRBV30
d_call: -
cdr3_aa: CAWSVTGGAAGELFF
cdr3_nt: TGTGCCTGGAGTGTGACTGGGGGGGCCGCCGGGGAGCTGTTTTTT

j_call: TRBJ1-2
cdr3_length: 13
clone_size: -
v_call: TRBV7-9
d_call: -
cdr3_aa: CSSTDTSNYGYTF
cdr3_nt: TGTTCCAGCACGGACACCTCTAACTATGGCTACACCTTC

j_call: TRBJ1-6
cdr3_length: 15
clone_size: -
v_call: TRBV19
d_call: TRBD1
cdr3_aa: CASSIEEGANSPLHF
cdr3_nt: TGTGCCAGTAGTATAGAGGAGGGGGCGAATTCACCCCTCCACTTT

j_call: TRBJ1-4
cdr3_length: 13
clone_size: -
v_call: TRBV19
d_call: -
cdr3_aa: CASSDHGVVKLFF
cdr3_nt: TGTGCCAGTAGTGATCACGGGGTGGTTAAACTGTTTTTT

j_call: TRBJ1-3
cdr3_length: 17
clone_size: -
v_call: TRBV5-1
d_call: -
cdr3_aa: CASSQLTLSLSGNTIYF
cdr3_nt: TGCGCCAGCAGCCAACTGACACTCTCACTCTCTGGAAACACCATATATTTT

j_call: TRBJ2-7
cdr3_length: 12
clone_size: once
v_call: TRBV11-3
d_call: -
cdr3_aa: CASSLAKGEQYF
cdr3_nt: TGTGCCAGCAGCCTGGCTAAGGGGGAGCAGTACTTC

j_call: TRBJ2-2
cdr3_length: 19
clone_size: -
v_call: TRBV19
d_call: TRBD2
cdr3_aa: CASSMSGARARANTGELFF
cdr3_nt: TGTGCCAGTAGTATGAGCGGGGCTCGGGCCCGTGCGAACACCGGGGAGCTGTTTTTT

j_call: TRBJ2-2
cdr3_length: 13
clone_size: -
v_call: TRBV9
d_call: -
cdr3_aa: CASSPLELGELFF
cdr3_nt: TGTGCCAGCAGCCCACTCGAACTAGGGGAGCTGTTTTTT

j_call: TRBJ1-2
cdr3_length: 17
clone_size: -
v_call: TRBV19
d_call: TRBD1
cdr3_aa: CASSIGDRRLNNYGYTF
cdr3_nt: TGTGCCAGTAGTATAGGGGACAGGAGACTTAATAACTACGGCTACACCTTC

j_call: TRBJ1-2
cdr3_length: 13
clone_size: -
v_call: TRBV6-1
d_call: -
cdr3_aa: CATSGGVDYGYTF
cdr3_nt: TGTGCCACCAGTGGCGGAGTGGACTATGGCTACACCTTC

j_call: TRBJ1-5
cdr3_length: 14
clone_size: few
v_call: TRBV5-8
d_call: TRBD1
cdr3_aa: CASSLRQGDQPQHF
cdr3_nt: TGTGCCAGCAGCTTAAGACAGGGGGATCAGCCCCAGCATTTT

j_call: TRBJ2-7
cdr3_length: 14
clone_size: -
v_call: TRBV5-4
d_call: -
cdr3_aa: CASRRGGGMYEQYF
cdr3_nt: TGTGCCAGCAGACGCGGAGGGGGCATGTACGAGCAGTACTTC

j_call: TRBJ1-3
cdr3_length: 17
clone_size: -
v_call: TRBV28
d_call: -
cdr3_aa: CASSSSGGPSSGNTIYF
cdr3_nt: TGTGCCAGCAGTTCCTCGGGGGGACCTTCGTCTGGAAACACCATATATTTT

j_call: TRBJ1-2
cdr3_length: 13
clone_size: -
v_call: TRBV6-5
d_call: -
cdr3_aa: CASSYSKGYGYTF
cdr3_nt: TGTGCCAGCAGTTACTCGAAGGGGTACGGCTACACCTTC

j_call: TRBJ2-1
cdr3_length: 13
clone_size: -
v_call: TRBV6-4
d_call: -
cdr3_aa: CASSDSDNNEQFF
cdr3_nt: TGTGCCAGCAGTGACTCGGACAACAATGAGCAGTTCTTC

j_call: TRBJ2-3
cdr3_length: 16
clone_size: few
v_call: TRBV5-1
d_call: TRBD2
cdr3_aa: CASSPEERGGTDTQYF
cdr3_nt: TGCGCCAGCAGCCCGGAGGAGCGGGGGGGCACAGATACGCAGTATTTT

j_call: TRBJ1-1
cdr3_length: 15
clone_size: -
v_call: TRBV5-6
d_call: TRBD1
cdr3_aa: CASSPQGAFDTEAFF
cdr3_nt: TGTGCCAGCAGCCCACAGGGGGCTTTCGACACTGAAGCTTTCTTT

j_call: TRBJ1-5
cdr3_length: 14
clone_size: once
v_call: TRBV7-9
d_call: TRBD1
cdr3_aa: CASSFGTGTQPQHF
cdr3_nt: TGTGCCAGCAGCTTCGGGACAGGTACTCAGCCCCAGCATTTT

j_call: TRBJ2-2
cdr3_length: 16
clone_size: once
v_call: TRBV9
d_call: -
cdr3_aa: CASSVEGRGWAGELFF
cdr3_nt: TGTGCCAGCAGCGTAGAAGGCCGGGGTTGGGCCGGGGAGCTGTTTTTT

j_call: TRBJ2-1
cdr3_length: 13
clone_size: -
v_call: TRBV2
d_call: -
cdr3_aa: CASSLSVYNEQFF
cdr3_nt: TGTGCCAGCAGTCTCTCTGTCTACAATGAGCAGTTCTTC

j_call: TRBJ1-6
cdr3_length: 13
clone_size: -
v_call: TRBV30
d_call: -
cdr3_aa: CAGGGEYNSPLHF
cdr3_nt: TGTGCCGGGGGAGGGGAATATAATTCACCCCTCCACTTT

j_call: TRBJ2-7
cdr3_length: 14
clone_size: -
v_call: TRBV9
d_call: TRBD1
cdr3_aa: CASSAGGQAYEQYF
cdr3_nt: TGTGCCAGCAGCGCCGGGGGACAGGCCTACGAGCAGTACTTC

j_call: TRBJ1-1
cdr3_length: 12
clone_size: -
v_call: TRBV7-9
d_call: -
cdr3_aa: CSSSLETLEAFF
cdr3_nt: TGTTCCAGCAGCTTAGAAACTCTTGAAGCTTTCTTT

j_call: TRBJ2-5
cdr3_length: 16
clone_size: -
v_call: TRBV7-9
d_call: TRBD1
cdr3_aa: CSSSLRTGAMKETQYF
cdr3_nt: TGTTCCAGCAGCCTCAGGACAGGGGCTATGAAAGAGACCCAGTACTTC

j_call: TRBJ2-3
cdr3_length: 12
clone_size: -
v_call: TRBV27
d_call: -
cdr3_aa: CASSGSADTQYF
cdr3_nt: TGTGCCAGCAGCGGGTCCGCAGATACGCAGTATTTT

j_call: TRBJ1-2
cdr3_length: 15
clone_size: -
v_call: TRBV28
d_call: TRBD1
cdr3_aa: CASSSTGGLNYGYTF
cdr3_nt: TGTGCCAGCAGTTCCACAGGGGGCCTCAACTATGGCTACACCTTC

j_call: TRBJ1-5
cdr3_length: 18
clone_size: -
v_call: TRBV19
d_call: -
cdr3_aa: CASSIDSHGGRGHQPQHF
cdr3_nt: TGTGCCAGTAGTATAGACTCTCACGGGGGTAGAGGGCATCAGCCCCAGCATTTT

j_call: TRBJ1-1
cdr3_length: 15
clone_size: few
v_call: TRBV27
d_call: -
cdr3_aa: CASSLGGALNTEAFF
cdr3_nt: TGTGCCAGCAGTTTAGGGGGGGCTTTGAACACTGAAGCTTTCTTT

j_call: TRBJ2-3
cdr3_length: 16
clone_size: -
v_call: TRBV5-4
d_call: TRBD2
cdr3_aa: CASSVDGGGAPDTQYF
cdr3_nt: TGTGCCAGCAGCGTTGACGGCGGGGGGGCTCCAGATACGCAGTATTTT

j_call: TRBJ2-7
cdr3_length: 16
clone_size: -
v_call: TRBV27
d_call: -
cdr3_aa: CASSGGLGAPSYEQYF
cdr3_nt: TGTGCCAGCAGTGGCGGTCTGGGGGCGCCATCCTACGAGCAGTACTTC

j_call: TRBJ2-3
cdr3_length: 15
clone_size: -
v_call: TRBV9
d_call: TRBD2
cdr3_aa: CASSLTSGRPDTQYF
cdr3_nt: TGTGCCAGCAGCCTTACTAGCGGGAGGCCAGATACGCAGTATTTT

j_call: TRBJ2-3
cdr3_length: 16
clone_size: -
v_call: TRBV5-8
d_call: TRBD2
cdr3_aa: CASSLGAGRGTDTQYF
cdr3_nt: TGTGCCAGCAGCTTGGGAGCGGGAAGAGGCACAGATACGCAGTATTTT